This T cell receptor beta chain was identified during a study of breast tumors, draining lymph nodes, adjacent tissues. This clonotype appeared many times. Trimming took 0 bases from V and 7 from J, leaving 5 bases between them. This CDR3 is built from 12 residues. The germline V gene encodes CDR1 KGHDR and CDR2 SFDVKD. A single record per CDR3 protein comes from TCRdb applying MiXCR to the multiplex PCR reads. The sample yields 200,000 to 300,000 distinct CDR3 sequences, 30% to 35% seen once. Samples came from axillary lymph nodes draining the breast cancer. The sample taken for sequencing was axillary lymph node tissue. This sequence joins TRBV24-1 and TRBJ1-2; D is unresolved. The sequence came from a female donor with breast cancer. Some clones in this sample may be carry-over from other donors' samples. The CDR3: CATSDLTRGYTF. In DNA, the CDR3 is TGTGCCACCAGTGATTTGACGCGTGGCTACACCTTC.